This T cell receptor beta chain was identified during a study of spatial heterogeneity in lung cancer. Study-level background: Researchers sequenced follow-up PBMC samples if they had them, and these came a median of about 22 months after resection. On average, each unique TCR and UMI combination appeared more than ten times in raw reads.

The sample's time point: blood at routine non-recurrence follow-up after resection. Frozen PBMC, nontumor lung or tumor provided whole RNA, which was sequenced unsorted. TCRdb used MiXCR to reprocess the 5' RACE reads, holding one entry per CDR3 protein. The profile shows approximately 17,000 distinct CDR3 sequences, about 19% of them singletons. This clonotype was seen more than once but under ten times. The input for sequencing was PBMCs, taken at follow-up. The sequence derives from a male donor with early-stage non-small cell lung cancer.

CDR3 sequence: CASSLDRLGNSPLHF. The CDR3 DNA sequence: TGCGCCAGCAGCTTGGACCGTTTGGGTAATTCACCCCTCCACTTT. The chain couples TRBV5-1 to TRBJ1-6; D gene unclear. Germline-derived CDR1 and CDR2 are SGHRS and YFSETQ. The CDR3 has 15 residues. V lost 0 bases, J lost 6 bases, and 10 bases lay in between.